This entry lists 2 T cell receptor beta chains sequenced from one sample in a study of T cell repertoires in cytomegalovirus infection (dated by TCRdb to the late 2010s). The antigens for these receptors are not known. The meaning of the sample's treatment or condition label: in vitro stimulation with specific CMV peptide epitopes to enrich CMV-specific T cells. This sample was sequenced with an Illumina HiSeq 1500. Through fastp at Q25 and MiXCR, TCRdb rebuilt clones from the public reads, retaining in-frame beta chains. Duplicate CDR3 protein sequences are folded into a single record with the most common DNA and genes. The sample table lists 640,000 or so distinct CDR3 sequences, approximately 33% of them with a count of one. The top ten hold around a sixth of the sample. This specimen was cultured PBMCs, taken from culture after CMV antigen stimulation. These receptors came from a human donor in good health (CMV status not recorded). Some clones in this sample may be carry-over from other donors' samples.

This clonotype was counted many times. CDR3 coding DNA: TGTGCCAGCAGCCCCCGACCCTACCCTAGCACAGATACGCAGTATTTT. Protein: CASSPRPYPSTDTQYF. The chain recombines TRBV7-2 with TRBJ2-3; no clear D. CDR1 SGHTA and CDR2 FQGNSA come from the germline V gene. The CDR3 is 16 amino acids. The ends were cut back, 5 bases at V and 0 bases at J, with 15 bases in the middle.

The chain uses TRBV10-3 and TRBJ1-2; 7 bases match TRBD1. CDR3 length: 14 amino acids. V dropped 11 bases and J dropped 5; count of bases not matched to a gene: 14. Germline CDR1 is ENHRY and CDR2 is SYGVKD. CDR3: CAHQPQQGSYGYTF. The CDR3 DNA sequence: TGTGCCCACCAACCGCAACAGGGGAGTTATGGCTACACCTTC.